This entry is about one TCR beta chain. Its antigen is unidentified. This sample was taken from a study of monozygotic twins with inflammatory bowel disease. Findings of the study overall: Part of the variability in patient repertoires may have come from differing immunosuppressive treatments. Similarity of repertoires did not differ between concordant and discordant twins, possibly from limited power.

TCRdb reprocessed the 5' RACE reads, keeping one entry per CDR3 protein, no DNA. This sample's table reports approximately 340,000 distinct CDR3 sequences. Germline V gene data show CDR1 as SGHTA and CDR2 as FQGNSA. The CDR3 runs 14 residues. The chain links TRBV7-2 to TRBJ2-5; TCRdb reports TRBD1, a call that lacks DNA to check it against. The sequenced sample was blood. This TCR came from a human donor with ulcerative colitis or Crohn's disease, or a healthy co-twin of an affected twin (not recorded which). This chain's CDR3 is CASSEQPGQETQYF.